Following are 30 T cell receptor beta chains from one sample sequenced in a study of blood T cell repertoires in COVID-19. Only in-frame clones appear in the TCRdb table, and some are missing; sequencing was by immunoSEQ multiplex PCR. This table has 100,000 to 150,000 clones, less than 85% appearing once. The sample consisted of peripheral blood. Source of these receptors: a man between 45 and 60 years old with acute or convalescent COVID-19.

V is TRBV15 and J is TRBJ2-7; TRBD2 aligns across 9 bases. V gave up 0 bases and J gave up 3 bases; unmatched junction bases: 3. Looked up from germline, CDR1 is LNHNV and CDR2 is YYDKDF (reference sequence). This CDR3 is built from 15 residues. In DNA, the CDR3 is TGTGCCACCAGCAGAGACGGAGCGGGGGGCTACGAGCAGTACTTC. Protein: CATSRDGAGGYEQYF.

By proportion, this clone is medium-sized. The rearrangement links TRBV30 to TRBJ2-7; 11 bases agree with TRBD1. The ends lost 4 bases at V and 4 bases at J; junction bases unmatched: 6. This CDR3 is 14 amino acids long. Germline V lookup: CDR1 GTSNPN, CDR2 SVGIG (reference sequence). This CDR3 reads CAWTPGTGGYEQYF. For the CDR3, the DNA is TGTGCCTGGACCCCCGGGACAGGGGGGTACGAGCAGTACTTC.

This clone was recorded a few times. The rearrangement uses TRBV29-1 and TRBJ1-5; D gene uncertain. V lost 2 bases and J 3 bases, leaving 8 bases between the germline ends. The length of the CDR3 is 13 residues. The germline V gene has CDR1 SQVTM and CDR2 ANQGSEA. The chain's CDR3 is CSVEFRDNQPQHF. The CDR3 DNA is TGCAGCGTTGAATTCCGGGACAATCAGCCCCAGCATTTT.

V usage is TRBV7-9 and J usage is TRBJ1-3; 8 bases agree with TRBD1. V was pared by 7 bases and J by 0 bases, with 8 bases of the junction left unmatched. Germline CDR1 reads SEHNR; CDR2 reads FQNEAQ (reference sequence). The CDR3 extends over 16 amino acids. The chain's CDR3 is CASTGQGVFSGNTIYF. The CDR3, as DNA: TGTGCCAGCACCGGACAGGGTGTTTTCTCTGGAAACACCATATATTTT.

This chain uses TRBV24-1 with TRBJ1-2; TRBD1 matches 8 bases. After removal of 3 bases from V and 3 bases from J, the junction contained 2 bases not matched to a gene. The CDR3 is made up of 14 amino acids. Germline loops: CDR1 KGHDR, CDR2 SFDVKD. In DNA form, the CDR3 reads TGTGCCACCAGTGATCCGGACAGGGACTATGGCTACACCTTC. Its protein is CATSDPDRDYGYTF.

The genes are TRBV6-4 and TRBJ2-7, with 8 bases lining up with TRBD1. Germline assignment: CDR1 MRHNA and CDR2 SNTAGT. The ends lost 6 bases at V and 2 bases at J; junction bases unmatched: 12. The CDR3 runs to 16 residues. CDR3 in amino acids: CASRWLAGGPTYEQYF. In DNA, the CDR3 is TGTGCCAGCAGGTGGTTAGCAGGGGGCCCTACCTACGAGCAGTACTTC.

As for this clone: Germline and junction disagree at one end, which may indicate a read error. This sequence joins TRBV4-1 and TRBJ1-6; no firm D call. The CDR3 loop spans 16 amino acids. Germline V CDR1 and CDR2: MGHRA, YSYEKL. CDR3 DNA sequence: TGCGCCAGCAGTCAAGATCCCAAATTGACTGCGTTCACCCTCCACTTT. It specifies CASSQDPKLTAFTLHF.

On this clone: This CDR3 is also generated by other DNA sequences in the sample. The CDR3 region has the DNA TGTGCCAGCAGTCCCGGGGAGACCCAGTACTTC. This gives the protein CASSPGETQYF. This chain joins TRBV12-3 or TRBV12-4 and TRBJ2-5; D gene ambiguous. Trimming pared 5 bases from V and 5 bases from J, leaving 6 bases between. The length of the CDR3 is 11 residues.

This clone was observed a handful of times. This rearrangement joins TRBV28 to TRBJ1-2; TRBD1 is a possible D gene (6 bases). Trimming took off 10 bases at V and 1 base at J, with 16 bases between the two ends. CDR1 is MDHEN and CDR2 is SYDVKM in the germline V gene. CDR3 size: 14 residues. Written as DNA, the CDR3 is TGTGCCATCAGACTAGGGGGTCTTAACTATGGCTACACCTTC. The encoded protein is CAIRLGGLNYGYTF.

The V and J genes are TRBV7-8 and TRBJ2-1; 8 nucleotides match TRBD2. The CDR3 is 19 residues long. Trimming cost V 1 base and J 8 bases; bases outside gene matches: 19. Germline CDR1 is SGHVS and CDR2 is FQNEAQ. CDR3: CASSLDRRGGRLARDEQFF. Here the CDR3 DNA reads TGTGCCAGCAGCTTAGATCGGAGAGGGGGGAGACTAGCGAGGGATGAGCAGTTCTTC. The full variable domain, rest sourced from reference TRBV7-8 and TRBJ2-1, is GAGVSQSPRYKVAKRGQDVALRCDPISGHVSLFWYQQALGQGPEFLTYFQNEAQLDKSGLPSDRFFAERPEGSVSTLKIQRTQQEDSAVYLCASSLDRRGGRLARDEQFFGPGTRLTVL.

The CDR3 DNA follows: TGTGCCAGCAGTGCCACATTTTCAGATACGCAGTATTTT. Its translation: CASSATFSDTQYF. This sequence joins TRBV25-1 and TRBJ2-3; D uncertain. Germline CDR1 reads MGHDK; CDR2 reads SYGVNS. The CDR3 totals 13 residues. V dropped 4 bases and J dropped 4 bases, with 9 bases sitting between them.

The gene calls are TRBV6-2 or TRBV6-3 and TRBJ1-1, with D hard to call. V lost 0 bases and J lost 8, with 10 bases in between. The CDR3 covers 13 residues. Germline CDR1 and CDR2: MNHEY and SVGEGT. The CDR3 bases are TGTGCCAGCAGTTACTCGACACAGAAGGAAGCTTTCTTT. Its protein product is CASSYSTQKEAFF.

This sequence joins TRBV7-9 and TRBJ2-5; 11 bases align to TRBD2. CDR1 and CDR2 from the germline V gene are SEHNR and FQNEAQ (reference sequence). The CDR3 length is 16 residues. The V and J ends lost 3 bases and 1 base, in that order; junction bases with no gene match: 4. The DNA for the CDR3 is TGTGCCAGCAGCTTGAGGACTAGCGGGCCCCAAGAGACCCAGTACTTC. Amino acid sequence: CASSLRTSGPQETQYF.

The chain has TRBV4-1 and TRBJ1-2, with a tentative D call TRBD1 (6 bases). The CDR3 runs to 14 residues. V was shortened by 1 base and J by 14 bases, with 20 bases between the two germline ends. Germline values: CDR1 MGHRA, CDR2 YSYEKL. CDR3 region: CASSQGVVGGRGTF. DNA for the CDR3: TGCGCCAGCAGCCAAGGGGTCGTAGGGGGACGTGGAACCTTC.

This clone has only a few counts. Other DNA sequences of this sample code for an identical CDR3. This chain connects TRBV7-9 to TRBJ1-6; 7 bases align to TRBD1. V gave up 1 base and J gave up 8 bases; unmatched junction bases: 2. The CDR3 is 14 residues long. CDR1 is SEHNR, CDR2 FQNEAQ, per germline (reference sequence). The CDR3 DNA sequence: TGTGCCAGCAGCTTAGGTACAGGGGATTCACCCCTCCACTTT. Protein product: CASSLGTGDSPLHF.

Only one count was recorded for this clone. Here the CDR3 reads CASSLRRGNTIYF. CDR3 bases: TGTGCCAGCAGCTTACGTCGGGGAAACACCATATATTTT. The rearrangement joins TRBV7-6 to TRBJ1-3, with D unresolved. The CDR3 loop spans 13 amino acids. Looked up from germline, CDR1 is SGHVS and CDR2 is FNYEAQ. V gave up 2 bases and J gave up 4 bases, with 6 bases separating them.

This clone appeared once. The chain joins TRBV29-1 to TRBJ1-1, with D perhaps matching TRBD1 (6 bases). Per the germline V gene, CDR1 is SQVTM and CDR2 is ANQGSEA. With 5 bases removed from V and 3 bases from J, the gap between germline ends came to 10 bases. The CDR3 consists of 12 residues. In DNA form, the CDR3 reads TGCAGCGTTCACAAGGGGGACACTGAAGCTTTCTTT. This sequence encodes CSVHKGDTEAFF. Complete variable domain (other parts from reference TRBV29-1 and TRBJ1-1): SAVISQKPSRDICQRGTSLTIQCQVDSQVTMMFWYRQQPGQSLTLIATANQGSEATYESGFVIDKFPISRPNLTFSTLTVSNMSPEDSSIYLCSVHKGDTEAFFGQGTRLTVV.

The chain has TRBV28 and TRBJ1-2; 9 positions agree with TRBD1. V shed 4 bases and J 4 bases; nucleotides not matched to a gene: 13. Germline CDR1 reads MDHEN; CDR2 reads SYDVKM. CDR3 length: 17 amino acids. The CDR3: CASSSHIPGTGPYGYTF. CDR3 DNA: TGTGCCAGCAGTTCCCATATCCCCGGGACAGGGCCCTATGGCTACACCTTC.

The CDR3 bases are TGCGCCAGCAGGAGGGGGTACGAGCAGTACTTC. Amino acids: CASRRGYEQYF. The rearrangement links TRBV4-1 to TRBJ2-7, with D possibly being TRBD1 (6 bases). The CDR3 is 11 residues long. V lost 6 bases and J 4 bases, leaving 7 bases between the germline ends. Germline-derived CDR1 and CDR2 are MGHRA and YSYEKL.

This clone was seen just once. The CDR3 reads CASRYGATEAFF. The CDR3 DNA reads TGCGCCAGCAGGTATGGGGCCACTGAAGCTTTCTTT. The V and J genes are TRBV5-1 and TRBJ1-1; D is possibly TRBD1 (5 bases). Trimming took 5 bases from V and 4 from J, leaving 9 bases between them. This CDR3 has 12 amino acids. Germline V gene sequence: CDR1 SGHRS, CDR2 YFSETQ.

V usage is TRBV19 and J usage is TRBJ2-1; 7 nucleotides line up with TRBD1. V lost 1 base and J lost 7; bases outside the gene matches: 1. The CDR3 spans 13 residues. CDR1 and CDR2 from the germline V gene are LNHDA and SQIVND (reference sequence). The CDR3 loop is CASSIVQGNEQFF. The CDR3 DNA follows: TGTGCCAGTAGTATAGTACAGGGGAATGAGCAGTTCTTC.

The CDR3 reads CASSEGDSSYNEQFF. DNA for the CDR3: TGTGCCAGCAGTGAAGGAGATAGCTCCTACAATGAGCAGTTCTTC. The V and J genes are TRBV6-1 and TRBJ2-1, with D unresolved. The CDR3 length is 15 residues. Looked up from germline, CDR1 is MNHNS and CDR2 is SASEGT. The V end was cut by 1 base, the J end by 0 bases, with 7 bases between.

The J gene is TRBJ2-1, the V gene TRBV27, with a tentative D call TRBD2 (5 bases). This CDR3 has 15 amino acids. In germline, CDR1 is MNHEY, CDR2 SMNVEV (reference sequence). The V end lost 8 bases, the J end lost 1 base, and 15 bases lay between the germline ends. The CDR3 loop reads CASCLDEGSYNEQFF. The CDR3 region has the DNA TGTGCCAGCTGCCTCGATGAGGGTTCCTACAATGAGCAGTTCTTC.

This CDR3 reads CASSQWQRTGEADTQYF. CDR3 nucleotide sequence: TGTGCCAGCAGCCAGTGGCAGAGGACAGGGGAAGCAGATACGCAGTATTTT. The V call is TRBV4-2, the J call TRBJ2-3; 9 bases agree with TRBD1. Losses at the gene ends were 3 bases for V and 4 bases for J; bases not matched to a gene: 11. Germline loops: CDR1 LGHNA, CDR2 YNFKEQ. The length of the CDR3 is 17 residues.

This chain connects TRBV13 to TRBJ2-7, with unresolved D. V gave up 3 bases and J gave up 6 bases, with 12 bases separating them. CDR1 PRHDT and CDR2 FYEKMQ come from the germline V gene (reference sequence). This CDR3 spans 13 amino acids. This chain's CDR3 is CASSFRLRIEQYF. The CDR3 coding sequence is TGTGCCAGCAGCTTTAGGCTGAGGATCGAGCAGTACTTC. The whole variable domain, filled in from reference TRBV13 and TRBJ2-7, reads AAGVIQSPRHLIKEKRETATLKCYPIPRHDTVYWYQQGPGQDPQFLISFYEKMQSDKGSIPDRFSAQQFSDYHSELNMSSLELGDSALYFCASSFRLRIEQYFGPGTRLTVT.

This chain joins TRBV6-5 and TRBJ1-2; D possibly corresponds to TRBD1 (6 bases). Germline V CDR1 and CDR2: MNHEY, SVGAGI. The CDR3 sequence is 12 residues long. Trimming stripped 5 bases from V and 5 bases from J, with 9 bases between. Here the CDR3 reads CASSQDRYGYTF. DNA for the CDR3: TGTGCCAGCAGTCAGGACAGATATGGCTACACCTTC.

CDR3 protein: CAWRTGPFYGYTF. Written as DNA, the CDR3 is TGTGCCTGGCGGACAGGGCCTTTCTATGGCTACACCTTC. The chain is built from TRBV30 and TRBJ1-2; 8 bases agree with TRBD1. There are 13 residues in the CDR3. In germline, CDR1 is GTSNPN, CDR2 SVGIG (reference sequence). Germline trimming cut 5 bases from V and 4 bases from J; bases unmatched to any gene: 6. The complete variable domain, with remaining parts taken from reference TRBV30 and TRBJ1-2, reads SQTIHQWPATLVQPVGSPLSLECTVEGTSNPNLYWYRQAAGRGLQLLFYSVGIGQISSEVPQNLSASRPQDRQFILSSKKLLLSDSGFYLCAWRTGPFYGYTFGSGTRLTVV.

The rearrangement links TRBV7-8 to TRBJ2-1; D is unclear. V was shortened by 1 base and J by 7 bases, with 11 bases between the two germline ends. Looked up from germline, CDR1 is SGHVS and CDR2 is FQNEAQ. This CDR3 spans 14 amino acids. CDR3 in amino acids: CASSLDHHRNEQFF. CDR3 DNA sequence: TGTGCCAGCAGCTTAGACCACCATCGGAATGAGCAGTTCTTC.

This chain links TRBV5-6 with TRBJ2-2; D is undetermined. The CDR3 covers 14 residues. V was pared by 1 base and J by 5 bases, with 9 bases between. Germline loops: CDR1 SGHDT, CDR2 YYEEEE. The CDR3 coding sequence is TGTGCCAGCAGCTTGTTATCCGGTACCGGGGAGCTGTTTTTT. It codes for CASSLLSGTGELFF.

Points on this clone: Other DNA variants within this sample encode the same CDR3. The V gene is TRBV5-1, the J gene TRBJ2-3, with TRBD1 matching 10 bases. The germline CDR1 and CDR2 sequences are SGHRS and YFSETQ. The CDR3 spans 14 residues. V dropped 4 bases and J dropped 3; count of bases not matched to a gene: 2. The CDR3 coding sequence is TGCGCCAGCAGCCCGGGACAGGGGACAGATACGCAGTATTTT. Residues: CASSPGQGTDTQYF.